The 19 T cell receptor beta chains presented below share a single source sample, sequenced in a study of blood T cell repertoires in COVID-19. Sequenced by immunoSEQ multiplex PCR; TCRdb stores in-frame clones only, minus some. In the table there are 110,000 or so clones, less than 80% of which are singletons. Sequences were obtained from peripheral blood. The receptor source for this set is a man aged 50-60 years with acute or convalescent COVID-19.

This chain links TRBV28 with TRBJ1-5; D might be TRBD1 (5 bases). This CDR3 is 14 amino acids long. Per germline, CDR1 MDHEN and CDR2 SYDVKM. V gave up 4 bases and J gave up 2 bases, with 9 bases separating them. The CDR3 is CASSSGGGNQPQHF. The CDR3 nucleotides are TGTGCCAGCAGTTCAGGAGGGGGCAATCAGCCCCAGCATTTT.

This clone was observed many times. The chain couples TRBV10-3 to TRBJ1-2; 7 positions match TRBD1. The CDR3 length is 14 residues. Germline CDR1 and CDR2: ENHRY and SYGVKD. The trim removed 2 bases at V and 8 bases at J, leaving 8 bases unmatched. CDR3 protein: CAISEAAGTEGYTF. The CDR3, as DNA: TGTGCCATCAGTGAGGCCGCCGGGACAGAAGGCTACACCTTC.

This chain uses TRBV9 with TRBJ2-7; 7 positions match TRBD2. The CDR3 loop spans 14 amino acids. Germline CDR1 and CDR2: SGDLS and YYNGEE. Unmatched junction bases numbered 7, after V lost 4 bases and J lost 3 bases. The chain's CDR3 is CASSPRWEGYEQYF. DNA of the CDR3: TGTGCCAGCAGCCCCCGGTGGGAGGGCTACGAGCAGTACTTC. Combining the CDR3 with reference TRBV9 and TRBJ2-7 gives the whole variable domain DSGVTQTPKHLITATGQRVTLRCSPRSGDLSVYWYQQSLDQGLQFLIQYYNGEERAKGNILERFSAQQFPDLHSELNLSSLELGDSALYFCASSPRWEGYEQYFGPGTRLTVT.

V usage is TRBV6-5 and J usage is TRBJ2-5, with TRBD2 matching over 9 bases. In germline, CDR1 is MNHEY, CDR2 SVGAGI. V shed 3 bases and J 7 bases; nucleotides not matched to a gene: 12. The CDR3 is made up of 16 amino acids. The CDR3 reads CASSYSAGGPRGTQYF. CDR3 DNA: TGTGCCAGCAGTTATTCGGCGGGAGGGCCGAGGGGGACCCAGTACTTC.

The rearrangement joins TRBV2 to TRBJ2-2, with D maybe TRBD1 (5 bases). Germline lookup yields CDR1 SNHLY and CDR2 FYNNEI. The CDR3 spans 13 residues. V lost 8 bases, J lost 4 bases, and 11 bases lay in between. The CDR3 loop is CASVGQVTGELFF. The CDR3 coding sequence is TGTGCCAGCGTCGGACAAGTCACCGGGGAGCTGTTTTTT.

This clone was detected a few times. CDR3 nucleotide sequence: TGCAGCGTTGAGGAGCGGAATACCGGGGAGCTGTTTTTT. Its protein is CSVEERNTGELFF. This rearrangement joins TRBV29-1 to TRBJ2-2; a possible D gene is TRBD2 (5 bases). Germline V gene lookup returns CDR1 SQVTM and CDR2 ANQGSEA. The CDR3 spans 13 residues. With 3 bases removed from V and 5 bases from J, the gap between germline ends came to 10 bases.

This clone has just one count. CDR3 in amino acids: CASSPNGQGHYGYTF. The CDR3 DNA reads as TGTGCCAGCAGCCCCAACGGACAGGGTCACTATGGCTACACCTTC. The chain employs TRBV7-8 and TRBJ1-2; TRBD1 matches at 8 bases. The CDR3 loop spans 15 amino acids. V gave up 5 bases and J gave up 3 bases; unmatched junction bases: 8. Germline CDR1 and CDR2: SGHVS and FQNEAQ.

A single count supports this clone. The chain is built from TRBV18 and TRBJ1-3, with a weak D call TRBD1 (6 bases). Germline-derived CDR1 and CDR2 are KGHSH and LQKENI. The CDR3 is made up of 14 amino acids. V lost 5 bases and J 5 bases, leaving 13 bases between the germline ends. The CDR3 sequence is CASSASGARNTIYF. As DNA, the CDR3 is TGTGCCAGCTCAGCCTCAGGGGCCCGAAACACCATATATTTT.

The V and J genes are TRBV6-5 and TRBJ1-1; 7 bases align to TRBD1. Trimming took 3 bases from V and 2 from J; bases not matched to a gene: 9. Looked up from germline, CDR1 is MNHEY and CDR2 is SVGAGI. This CDR3 has 16 residues. CDR3 region: CASSYRFGTANTEAFF. CDR3 DNA: TGTGCCAGCAGTTATCGATTTGGGACAGCTAACACTGAAGCTTTCTTT.

V is TRBV4-2 and J is TRBJ1-5; weak D call: TRBD1 (6 bases). The CDR3 length is 15 residues. CDR1 is LGHNA and CDR2 is YNFKEQ in the germline V gene. Trimming left V 1 base short and J 5 bases short, with 12 bases between. Written as DNA, the CDR3 is TGTGCCAGCAGCCAAGCGGGGGGCGCCGATCAGCCCCAGCATTTT. Residues: CASSQAGGADQPQHF.

About this clone: The sample holds other DNA sequences that translate to the same CDR3. The chain couples TRBV5-1 to TRBJ1-2, with D perhaps TRBD1 (6 bases). This CDR3 region has 14 residues. Trimming cost V 4 bases and J 0 bases, with 10 bases left between them. The V gene's germline CDR1 is SGHRS and CDR2 YFSETQ. CDR3 in DNA: TGCGCCAGCAGCCCCGGACAGTCTAACTATGGCTACACCTTC. Its translation: CASSPGQSNYGYTF.

This sequence joins TRBV5-1 and TRBJ2-2; D perhaps matches TRBD1 (8 bases). The V end lost 5 bases, the J end lost 5 bases, and 19 bases lay between the germline ends. Germline-derived CDR1 and CDR2 are SGHRS and YFSETQ. This CDR3 is built from 16 residues. The CDR3 is CASRLVGQGGTGELFF. The CDR3 DNA reads as TGCGCCAGCAGACTGGTCGGACAGGGAGGGACCGGGGAGCTGTTTTTT.

This chain joins TRBV5-4 and TRBJ2-7; 10 positions agree with TRBD2. Trimming took 5 bases from V and 4 from J; bases not matched to a gene: 6. Germline CDR1 SGHNT, CDR2 YYREEE (reference sequence). The CDR3 contains 14 residues. The CDR3 DNA sequence: TGTGCCAGCAGTATTGGACTAGCGGTTTACGAGCAGTACTTC. Translating gives CASSIGLAVYEQYF.

V is TRBV19 and J is TRBJ1-1, with a tentative D call TRBD1 (6 bases). CDR1 and CDR2 from the germline V gene are LNHDA and SQIVND (reference sequence). The CDR3 is 15 amino acids. The V gene lost 5 bases and the J gene lost 0 bases, with 13 bases spanning the gap. CDR3 region: CASSAQGSLNTEAFF. CDR3 coding DNA: TGTGCCAGTAGTGCACAGGGTAGCCTGAACACTGAAGCTTTCTTT. The complete variable domain, with remaining parts taken from reference TRBV19 and TRBJ1-1, reads DGGITQSPKYLFRKEGQNVTLSCEQNLNHDAMYWYRQDPGQGLRLIYYSQIVNDFQKGDIAEGYSVSREKKESFPLTVTSAQKNPTAFYLCASSAQGSLNTEAFFGQGTRLTVV.

This chain connects TRBV5-4 to TRBJ2-7; 8 bases map to TRBD1. The V gene's germline CDR1 is SGHNT and CDR2 YYREEE (reference sequence). J was trimmed by 4 bases and V by 0 bases; bases with no gene match: 3. This CDR3 comprises 14 residues. In nucleotides, the CDR3 is TGTGCCAGCAGCTTGGACAGGGGGTCATACGAGCAGTACTTC. Amino acid sequence: CASSLDRGSYEQYF.

The chain joins TRBV29-1 to TRBJ2-5; tentatively, D is TRBD2 (5 bases). The ends were cut back, 7 bases at V and 1 base at J, with 13 bases in the middle. The CDR3 has 13 residues. The germline V gene encodes CDR1 SQVTM and CDR2 ANQGSEA. The CDR3 spells CSARTASQETQYF. DNA for the CDR3: TGCAGCGCCAGGACTGCGTCCCAAGAGACCCAGTACTTC.

The chain links TRBV28 to TRBJ2-3, with 9 bases matching TRBD2. The CDR3 consists of 17 residues. Per germline, CDR1 MDHEN and CDR2 SYDVKM. After removal of 5 bases from V and 2 bases from J, the junction contained 11 bases not matched to a gene. As DNA, the CDR3 is TGTGCCAGCAGTATAATTCTAGCGGGACAGCCCACAGATACGCAGTATTTT. It codes for CASSIILAGQPTDTQYF.

The chain carries TRBV28 and TRBJ1-5, with 8 bases matching TRBD1. J lost 0 bases, V lost 4 bases, and 8 bases had no gene match. The CDR3 is 17 amino acids. CDR1 and CDR2 (germline): MDHEN, SYDVKM. CDR3: CASSWRGQGVSNQPQHF. As DNA, the CDR3 is TGTGCCAGCAGTTGGCGTGGACAGGGAGTTAGCAATCAGCCCCAGCATTTT.

The CDR3 nucleotides are TGTGCCAGCTCACTTCAGGGGGCGGGTGATCAGCCCCAGCATTTT. Translating it yields CASSLQGAGDQPQHF. This rearrangement joins TRBV18 to TRBJ1-5; 8 positions agree with TRBD1. J was trimmed by 5 bases and V by 4 bases; bases with no gene match: 7. This CDR3 contains 15 residues. Germline values: CDR1 KGHSH, CDR2 LQKENI. The complete variable domain, with remaining parts taken from reference TRBV18 and TRBJ1-5, reads NAGVMQNPRHLVRRRGQEARLRCSPMKGHSHVYWYRQLPEEGLKFMVYLQKENIIDESGMPKERFSAEFPKEGPSILRIQQVVRGDSAAYFCASSLQGAGDQPQHFGDGTRLSIL.